This T cell receptor (beta chain) came from a study of T cell responses to AZD1222 COVID-19 vaccine. The V end lost 1 base, the J end lost 3 bases, and 13 bases lay between the germline ends. Germline loops: CDR1 MNHNS, CDR2 SASEGT. This CDR3 contains 15 residues. Sequencing used immunoSEQ multiplex PCR; TCRdb keeps in-frame clones, though not all of them. Of 90,000 to 120,000 clones in the sample, more than 75% were seen once. The receptor was isolated from an adult in good health. Sequencing used peripheral blood, obtained on day 0 of AZD1222 vaccination. The V and J genes are TRBV6-1 and TRBJ2-7; the D gene is possibly TRBD2 (5 bases). CDR3 bases: TGTGCCAGCAGTGAAGGGCCGACTACTAACTACGAGCAGTACTTC. This sequence encodes CASSEGPTTNYEQYF.